These 22 T cell receptor beta chains were all obtained from the same sample, sequenced in a study of cytomegalovirus exposure and HLA in healthy donors. 60 Vbeta and 13 Jbeta primers were used in PCR. The assay was immunoSEQ multiplex PCR, and TCRdb's table has in-frame clones only and misses some. The sample totals about 140,000 clones. The source material was PBMCs. These receptors came from a man aged 40-49 years in good health and CMV-seronegative.

This chain connects TRBV28 to TRBJ1-5, with 9 bases aligning to TRBD1. The CDR3 runs 13 residues. After removal of 7 bases from V and 7 bases from J, the junction contained 5 bases not matched to a gene. The germline V gene has CDR1 MDHEN and CDR2 SYDVKM. The CDR3 reads CASKTGGWQPQHF. The CDR3 region has the DNA TGTGCCAGCAAGACAGGGGGTTGGCAGCCCCAGCATTTT.

J is TRBJ2-2 and V is TRBV7-6, with TRBD2 matching over 11 bases. The length of the CDR3 is 19 residues. Germline trimming cut 4 bases from V and 7 bases from J; bases unmatched to any gene: 17. Germline assignment: CDR1 SGHVS and CDR2 FNYEAQ. The CDR3 is CASSSKLAGGTLIVGELFF. DNA of the CDR3: TGTGCCAGCAGCTCCAAGCTAGCGGGGGGAACCTTAATAGTCGGGGAGCTGTTTTTT.

The chain couples TRBV6-5 to TRBJ2-7; a possible D gene is TRBD1 (6 bases). CDR3 length: 15 residues. Germline V lookup: CDR1 MNHEY, CDR2 SVGAGI. V was shortened by 4 bases and J by 3 bases, with 16 bases between the two germline ends. This chain's CDR3 is CASSSTWGLGYEQYF. The CDR3, as DNA: TGTGCCAGCAGTTCTACCTGGGGGCTGGGCTACGAGCAGTACTTC.

This chain connects TRBV2 to TRBJ2-3, with D possibly TRBD1 on 5 matching bases. The V gene lost 6 bases and the J gene lost 1 base, with 8 bases spanning the gap. Germline values: CDR1 SNHLY, CDR2 FYNNEI. The CDR3 runs to 13 residues. CDR3 DNA sequence: TGTGCCAGCAGCAGGACACGCACAGATACGCAGTATTTT. It codes for CASSRTRTDTQYF.

The chain links TRBV7-9 to TRBJ2-5, with D unclear. The CDR3 length is 12 residues. Looked up from germline, CDR1 is SEHNR and CDR2 is FQNEAQ (reference sequence). V lost 8 bases, J lost 2 bases, and 9 bases lay in between. CDR3 sequence: CASGRSQETQYF. In nucleotides, the CDR3 is TGTGCCAGCGGGCGTTCTCAAGAGACCCAGTACTTC.

The DNA for the CDR3 is TGTGCCAGTAGTTACTCCGGGACAGCTTCTGGAAACACCATATATTTT. Amino acid sequence: CASSYSGTASGNTIYF. The V call is TRBV19, the J call TRBJ1-3, with 7 bases that match TRBD1. Trimming took 5 bases from V and 1 from J; bases not matched to a gene: 8. The CDR3 covers 16 residues. Per germline, CDR1 LNHDA and CDR2 SQIVND (reference sequence). The variable domain in full, completed from reference TRBV19 and TRBJ1-3, reads DGGITQSPKYLFRKEGQNVTLSCEQNLNHDAMYWYRQDPGQGLRLIYYSQIVNDFQKGDIAEGYSVSREKKESFPLTVTSAQKNPTAFYLCASSYSGTASGNTIYFGEGSWLTVV.

The V call is TRBV7-3, the J call TRBJ2-1; possible D gene TRBD2, 6 bases. Between the trimmed V and J ends, which lost 5 bases and 3 bases, there was a span of 17 bases. CDR3 length: 16 amino acids. Looked up from germline, CDR1 is SGHTA and CDR2 is FQGTGA. The CDR3 coding sequence is TGTGCCAGCAGCCCTCTTGGGAGGCCCGACTACAATGAGCAGTTCTTC. It codes for CASSPLGRPDYNEQFF. Complete variable domain (other parts from reference TRBV7-3 and TRBJ2-1): GAGVSQTPSNKVTEKGKYVELRCDPISGHTALYWYRQSLGQGPEFLIYFQGTGAADDSGLPNDRFFAVRPEGSVSTLKIQRTERGDSAVYLCASSPLGRPDYNEQFFGPGTRLTVL.

V is TRBV9 and J is TRBJ1-1; 11 bases match TRBD1. Germline CDR1 reads SGDLS; CDR2 reads YYNGEE. This CDR3 comprises 17 residues. The V segment lost 3 bases and the J segment 0 bases; nucleotides outside the gene matches: 7. CDR3 DNA sequence: TGTGCCAGCAGCGCAGGGGGGACAGGGGGTCTGAACACTGAAGCTTTCTTT. As protein: CASSAGGTGGLNTEAFF. The variable domain in full, completed from reference TRBV9 and TRBJ1-1, reads DSGVTQTPKHLITATGQRVTLRCSPRSGDLSVYWYQQSLDQGLQFLIQYYNGEERAKGNILERFSAQQFPDLHSELNLSSLELGDSALYFCASSAGGTGGLNTEAFFGQGTRLTVV.

The chain is built from TRBV5-4 and TRBJ2-3, with 9 bases that match TRBD1. V shed 0 bases and J 2 bases; nucleotides not matched to a gene: 1. The CDR3 has 15 amino acids. Germline CDR1 SGHNT, CDR2 YYREEE (reference sequence). This CDR3 is CASSLGDRDTDTQYF. The CDR3 bases are TGTGCCAGCAGCTTGGGGGACAGGGACACAGATACGCAGTATTTT.

This chain joins TRBV7-3 and TRBJ1-6; D possibly corresponds to TRBD1 (6 bases). The CDR3 extends over 14 amino acids. V was pared by 5 bases and J by 8 bases, with 13 bases between. CDR1 and CDR2 (germline): SGHTA, FQGTGA. CDR3 region: CASSTGFLDSPLHF. The DNA for the CDR3 is TGTGCCAGCAGCACAGGGTTCCTCGATTCACCCCTCCACTTT.

V usage is TRBV7-2 and J usage is TRBJ2-7; TRBD1 might be the D (6 bases). V dropped 7 bases and J dropped 5 bases, with 18 bases sitting between them. Germline CDR1 and CDR2: SGHTA and FQGNSA. The CDR3 length is 14 residues. The CDR3 is CASTPGRGTDEQYF. DNA for the CDR3: TGTGCCAGCACCCCAGGTAGGGGGACCGACGAGCAGTACTTC.

CDR3 sequence: CASSYPWGGRITDTQYF. CDR3 bases: TGTGCCAGCAGCTACCCTTGGGGAGGGAGAATCACAGATACGCAGTATTTT. The V gene is TRBV7-2, the J gene TRBJ2-3, with 7 bases identical to TRBD2. Germline CDR1 and CDR2: SGHTA and FQGNSA. This CDR3 comprises 17 residues. J was trimmed by 2 bases and V by 4 bases; bases with no gene match: 12.

This chain uses TRBV6-6 with TRBJ1-5; TRBD1 aligns across 10 bases. This CDR3 spans 15 amino acids. The germline V gene encodes CDR1 MNHNY and CDR2 SVGAGI (reference sequence). V was pared by 4 bases and J by 1 base, with 1 base of the junction left unmatched. The CDR3, as DNA: TGTGCCAGCAGTTCGGGACAGGGGAGCAATCAGCCCCAGCATTTT. Translated: CASSSGQGSNQPQHF.

The rearrangement uses TRBV5-1 and TRBJ2-1, with a weak D call TRBD1 (6 bases). The CDR3 contains 14 residues. Germline V gene sequence: CDR1 SGHRS, CDR2 YFSETQ. V gave up 4 bases and J gave up 3 bases, with 11 bases separating them. This chain's CDR3 is CASSIGQNYNEQFF. CDR3 bases: TGCGCCAGCAGCATAGGACAGAACTACAATGAGCAGTTCTTC.

As DNA, the CDR3 is TGTGCCAGCAGCTTGTTAGTATCTAGTACCCGGGAGACCCAGTACTTC. It codes for CASSLLVSSTRETQYF. The chain is built from TRBV7-9 and TRBJ2-5; no reliable D call. Per germline, CDR1 SEHNR and CDR2 FQNEAQ (reference sequence). This CDR3 has 16 amino acids. The V and J ends lost 3 bases and 5 bases respectively, with 19 bases between them.

The V gene is TRBV19, the J gene TRBJ1-2; 8 bases match TRBD1. V was pared by 1 base and J by 6 bases, with 1 base of the junction left unmatched. Germline V gives CDR1 LNHDA, CDR2 SQIVND (reference sequence). This CDR3 spans 13 amino acids. This chain's CDR3 is CASSIAGGDGYTF. The CDR3 bases are TGTGCCAGTAGTATAGCAGGGGGCGATGGCTACACCTTC.

This rearrangement joins TRBV5-5 to TRBJ1-1; 12 bases match TRBD1. This CDR3 comprises 13 residues. J lost 11 bases, V lost 5 bases, and 7 bases had no gene match. From germline, CDR1 is SGHKS and CDR2 YYEKEE (reference sequence). DNA of the CDR3: TGTGCCAGCAGGAAGGGACAGGGGGCCGATGCTTTCTTT. Its translation: CASRKGQGADAFF.

The V gene is TRBV5-4, the J gene TRBJ2-1; 15 nucleotides line up with TRBD2. In germline, CDR1 is SGHNT, CDR2 YYREEE (reference sequence). J lost 2 bases, V lost 4 bases, and 4 bases had no gene match. The CDR3 length is 17 residues. This CDR3 is CASSVGLAGGTYNEQFF. In DNA form, the CDR3 reads TGTGCCAGCAGCGTGGGACTAGCGGGGGGCACCTACAATGAGCAGTTCTTC.

The chain uses TRBV7-9 and TRBJ1-5; D is unclear. The CDR3 sequence is 14 residues long. With 5 bases removed from V and 4 bases from J, the gap between germline ends came to 12 bases. Germline CDR1 and CDR2: SEHNR and FQNEAQ (reference sequence). DNA for the CDR3: TGTGCCAGCAGCCCGTCCGGGGTTAATCAGCCCCAGCATTTT. As protein: CASSPSGVNQPQHF.

The chain is built from TRBV4-1 and TRBJ2-7; the D gene is possibly TRBD2 (5 bases). V was shortened by 4 bases and J by 3 bases, with 16 bases between the two germline ends. This CDR3 contains 15 residues. CDR1 and CDR2 (germline): MGHRA, YSYEKL. CDR3 region: CASSRTEGGGYEQYF. In DNA, the CDR3 is TGCGCCAGCAGCCGGACCGAGGGTGGTGGCTACGAGCAGTACTTC.

The chain combines TRBV5-4 with TRBJ1-2, with D possibly matching TRBD1 (5 bases). Trimming cost V 4 bases and J 6 bases, with 13 bases left between them. The CDR3 length is 13 residues. The V gene's germline CDR1 is SGHNT and CDR2 YYREEE (reference sequence). The CDR3 DNA is TGTGCCAGCAGCCCGGGACTGTCCGATGGCTACACCTTC. The encoded protein is CASSPGLSDGYTF.

Worth noting for this clone: At one of its ends the junction is not consistent with the germline gene, which may arise from a read error. The gene calls are TRBV5-1 and TRBJ2-7; weak D call: TRBD1 (6 bases). CDR3 length: 15 residues. Germline CDR1 reads SGHRS; CDR2 reads YFSETQ. Written as DNA, the CDR3 is TGCGCCAGCAGCTTGGCGGTCAGGGGATCCTCCGAGCAGTACTTC. As protein: CASSLAVRGSSEQYF.